This is a list of T cell receptor beta chains from one sample in a study of identical twins. TCRdb redid the calling of the 5' RACE reads with MiXCR, one entry per CDR3 protein. The top ten clones hold 0.48% of a sample with around 490,000 distinct CDR3 sequences, approximately 20% of them seen once. This same sample was also part of a study on yellow fever vaccine responses in identical twins.

Sequenced input: CD4+ T cells sorted from blood. The receptors were sampled from a woman between 18 and 29 years old in good health. Both conserved end residues are part of each CDR3. Fields, in order: J gene, clone size, V gene, D gene, CDR3 protein, CDR3 DNA. A D gene is named only where the DNA matches it firmly. Expanded clones get a size class; other rows say once, few or many, or leave the size out.

j_gene: TRBJ1-2
abundance: NA
v_gene: TRBV3-1
d_gene: NA
CDR3aa: CASSSRVYGYTF
CDR3nt: TGTGCCAGCAGCTCCCGGGTCTATGGCTACACCTTC

j_gene: TRBJ2-2
abundance: NA
v_gene: TRBV7-2
d_gene: NA
CDR3aa: CASSLLLLENTGELFF
CDR3nt: TGTGCCAGCAGCCTCCTCCTACTAGAGAACACCGGGGAGCTGTTTTTT

j_gene: TRBJ2-1
abundance: few
v_gene: TRBV9
d_gene: TRBD1
CDR3aa: CASSGGQYDNEQFF
CDR3nt: TGTGCCAGCAGCGGGGGACAGTATGACAATGAGCAGTTCTTC

j_gene: TRBJ2-7
abundance: few
v_gene: TRBV24-1
d_gene: TRBD1
CDR3aa: CATSDSGQGRSYEQYF
CDR3nt: TGTGCCACCAGTGATTCGGGACAGGGTCGGAGCTACGAGCAGTACTTC

j_gene: TRBJ1-2
abundance: NA
v_gene: TRBV9
d_gene: TRBD1
CDR3aa: CASSVTGVNYGYTF
CDR3nt: TGTGCCAGCAGCGTGACAGGGGTTAACTATGGCTACACCTTC

j_gene: TRBJ2-7
abundance: NA
v_gene: TRBV27
d_gene: TRBD1
CDR3aa: CASSSTGASIYEQYF
CDR3nt: TGTGCCAGCAGTTCCACAGGGGCTTCTATCTACGAGCAGTACTTC

j_gene: TRBJ2-3
abundance: NA
v_gene: TRBV28
d_gene: NA
CDR3aa: CASTEEGGTDTQYF
CDR3nt: TGTGCCAGCACCGAGGAGGGGGGCACAGATACGCAGTATTTT

j_gene: TRBJ2-1
abundance: few
v_gene: TRBV7-9
d_gene: NA
CDR3aa: CASSWVLGSSAGEQFF
CDR3nt: TGTGCCAGCAGCTGGGTTTTGGGTTCTAGCGCTGGTGAGCAGTTCTTC

j_gene: TRBJ2-7
abundance: few
v_gene: TRBV7-6
d_gene: TRBD2
CDR3aa: CASSMGLAEYEQYF
CDR3nt: TGTGCCAGCAGCATGGGACTAGCTGAATACGAGCAGTACTTC

j_gene: TRBJ2-2
abundance: once
v_gene: TRBV7-2
d_gene: TRBD2
CDR3aa: CASSLQSGRVTGELFF
CDR3nt: TGTGCCAGCAGCTTACAAAGCGGGAGAGTGACCGGGGAGCTGTTTTTT

j_gene: TRBJ1-3
abundance: NA
v_gene: TRBV10-3
d_gene: NA
CDR3aa: CAIRGVTTGNTIYF
CDR3nt: TGTGCCATCCGAGGAGTAACTACTGGAAACACCATATATTTT

j_gene: TRBJ1-3
abundance: few
v_gene: TRBV7-8
d_gene: NA
CDR3aa: CASSFTGSGNTIYF
CDR3nt: TGTGCCAGCAGCTTTACAGGGTCTGGAAACACCATATATTTT

j_gene: TRBJ2-4
abundance: many
v_gene: TRBV14
d_gene: TRBD1
CDR3aa: CASSPGQIRIQYF
CDR3nt: TGTGCCAGCAGCCCGGGACAGATTAGGATTCAGTACTTC

j_gene: TRBJ2-3
abundance: NA
v_gene: TRBV6-1
d_gene: TRBD2
CDR3aa: CASTLKSGGDTQYF
CDR3nt: TGTGCCAGCACCCTGAAGTCGGGGGGAGATACGCAGTATTTT

j_gene: TRBJ1-4
abundance: NA
v_gene: TRBV20-1
d_gene: NA
CDR3aa: CSARDSDRNEKLFF
CDR3nt: TGCAGTGCTAGAGATTCGGACAGAAATGAAAAACTGTTTTTT

j_gene: TRBJ2-1
abundance: NA
v_gene: TRBV5-1
d_gene: NA
CDR3aa: CASSENTMNEQFF
CDR3nt: TGCGCCAGCAGTGAGAATACCATGAATGAGCAGTTCTTC

j_gene: TRBJ1-1
abundance: NA
v_gene: TRBV25-1
d_gene: NA
CDR3aa: CASSDTGGREAFF
CDR3nt: TGTGCCAGCAGTGACACAGGCGGGCGTGAAGCTTTCTTT

j_gene: TRBJ2-1
abundance: NA
v_gene: TRBV10-3
d_gene: TRBD2
CDR3aa: CAIRPGTSSFNEQFF
CDR3nt: TGTGCCATCAGGCCCGGGACTAGCTCGTTCAATGAGCAGTTCTTC

j_gene: TRBJ2-1
abundance: NA
v_gene: TRBV12-3/TRBV12-4
d_gene: NA
CDR3aa: CASSSDVARFF
CDR3nt: TGTGCCAGCAGTTCCGATGTTGCACGGTTCTTC

j_gene: TRBJ2-5
abundance: NA
v_gene: TRBV5-1
d_gene: NA
CDR3aa: CASSGQLLETQYF
CDR3nt: TGCGCCAGCAGCGGGCAGCTATTAGAGACCCAGTACTTC

j_gene: TRBJ1-5
abundance: NA
v_gene: TRBV5-1
d_gene: NA
CDR3aa: CASSTGDPGQPQHF
CDR3nt: TGCGCCAGCAGTACGGGGGATCCGGGTCAGCCCCAGCATTTT

j_gene: TRBJ2-5
abundance: NA
v_gene: TRBV18
d_gene: NA
CDR3aa: CASSPPSTPSETQYF
CDR3nt: TGTGCCAGCTCACCACCGAGCACCCCTTCGGAGACCCAGTACTTC

j_gene: TRBJ2-3
abundance: NA
v_gene: TRBV6-2/TRBV6-3
d_gene: NA
CDR3aa: CASGLQRRDPTDTQYF
CDR3nt: TGTGCCAGCGGGCTACAGCGAAGGGACCCCACAGATACGCAGTATTTT

j_gene: TRBJ2-1
abundance: few
v_gene: TRBV12-3/TRBV12-4
d_gene: TRBD2
CDR3aa: CASSFSGRALEQFF
CDR3nt: TGTGCCAGCAGTTTTAGCGGGAGGGCCCTTGAGCAGTTCTTC

j_gene: TRBJ2-1
abundance: few
v_gene: TRBV6-2/TRBV6-3
d_gene: TRBD2
CDR3aa: CASRNGGGLSSYNEQFF
CDR3nt: TGTGCCAGCAGAAACGGGGGGGGCCTAAGCTCCTACAATGAGCAGTTCTTC

j_gene: TRBJ2-2
abundance: NA
v_gene: TRBV5-1
d_gene: NA
CDR3aa: CASTRGFDTGELFF
CDR3nt: TGCGCCAGCACTCGGGGGTTCGACACCGGGGAGCTGTTTTTT

j_gene: TRBJ2-1
abundance: NA
v_gene: TRBV5-1
d_gene: TRBD2
CDR3aa: CASSWGGLEGNEQFF
CDR3nt: TGCGCCAGCAGCTGGGGTGGACTAGAGGGAAATGAGCAGTTCTTC

j_gene: TRBJ2-1
abundance: many
v_gene: TRBV12-3/TRBV12-4
d_gene: NA
CDR3aa: CASSYGQSSYNEQFF
CDR3nt: TGTGCCAGCTCCTACGGACAGAGCTCCTACAATGAGCAGTTCTTC

j_gene: TRBJ2-2
abundance: few
v_gene: TRBV12-3/TRBV12-4
d_gene: NA
CDR3aa: CASTVVTNTGELFF
CDR3nt: TGTGCCAGCACCGTCGTTACGAACACCGGGGAGCTGTTTTTT

j_gene: TRBJ2-7
abundance: few
v_gene: TRBV4-1
d_gene: NA
CDR3aa: CASSQDPSGAYEQYF
CDR3nt: TGCGCCAGCAGCCAAGATCCCTCCGGAGCCTACGAGCAGTACTTC

j_gene: TRBJ2-1
abundance: few
v_gene: TRBV29-1
d_gene: NA
CDR3aa: CSVTPTVNEQFF
CDR3nt: TGCAGCGTTACACCTACTGTCAATGAGCAGTTCTTC

j_gene: TRBJ2-1
abundance: NA
v_gene: TRBV12-3/TRBV12-4
d_gene: TRBD2
CDR3aa: CASISPGTSGGHEQFF
CDR3nt: TGTGCCAGCATCTCTCCCGGGACTAGCGGGGGACATGAGCAGTTCTTC

j_gene: TRBJ2-7
abundance: NA
v_gene: TRBV18
d_gene: TRBD2
CDR3aa: CASSPRRRETSGGFMHEQYF
CDR3nt: TGTGCCAGCTCACCGAGGCGACGGGAGACTAGCGGGGGTTTCATGCACGAGCAGTACTTC

j_gene: TRBJ1-1
abundance: NA
v_gene: TRBV7-2
d_gene: NA
CDR3aa: CASSLVEPGGTVRTEAFF
CDR3nt: TGTGCCAGCAGCTTAGTCGAGCCCGGGGGAACTGTGCGCACTGAAGCTTTCTTT

j_gene: TRBJ2-5
abundance: few
v_gene: TRBV27
d_gene: NA
CDR3aa: CASSLRGNRDQETQYF
CDR3nt: TGTGCCAGCAGTTTACGGGGAAACAGGGACCAAGAGACCCAGTACTTC

j_gene: TRBJ2-7
abundance: few
v_gene: TRBV5-1
d_gene: NA
CDR3aa: CASSLVERLINEQYF
CDR3nt: TGCGCCAGCAGCTTGGTAGAGAGACTCATAAACGAGCAGTACTTC

j_gene: TRBJ2-2
abundance: NA
v_gene: TRBV4-1
d_gene: NA
CDR3aa: CASSQDRRRGKTGTGELFF
CDR3nt: TGCGCCAGCAGCCAAGATCGCAGGAGGGGGAAAACAGGCACCGGGGAGCTGTTTTTT

j_gene: TRBJ2-3
abundance: NA
v_gene: TRBV12-3/TRBV12-4
d_gene: TRBD2
CDR3aa: CASRSGLAGSATQYF
CDR3nt: TGTGCCAGCAGGTCCGGGCTAGCGGGTTCGGCTACGCAGTATTTT

j_gene: TRBJ1-5
abundance: few
v_gene: TRBV6-4
d_gene: NA
CDR3aa: CASSETSGQPQHF
CDR3nt: TGTGCCAGCAGTGAAACCTCAGGGCAGCCCCAGCATTTT

j_gene: TRBJ2-3
abundance: few
v_gene: TRBV12-3/TRBV12-4
d_gene: NA
CDR3aa: CASSFPLPDTQYF
CDR3nt: TGTGCCAGCAGTTTCCCTCTCCCAGATACGCAGTATTTT

j_gene: TRBJ2-1
abundance: NA
v_gene: TRBV5-6
d_gene: NA
CDR3aa: CASSFGLLSYNEQFF
CDR3nt: TGTGCCAGCAGCTTTGGACTACTCTCCTACAATGAGCAGTTCTTC

j_gene: TRBJ2-7
abundance: NA
v_gene: TRBV10-1
d_gene: TRBD2
CDR3aa: CASSESSGSGWEQYF
CDR3nt: TGCGCCAGCAGTGAGTCTAGCGGGAGCGGTTGGGAGCAGTACTTC

j_gene: TRBJ2-7
abundance: NA
v_gene: TRBV20-1
d_gene: TRBD2
CDR3aa: CSARDLGLALLQYF
CDR3nt: TGCAGTGCTAGAGATCTGGGACTAGCTCTCCTGCAGTACTTC

j_gene: TRBJ1-3
abundance: few
v_gene: TRBV9
d_gene: NA
CDR3aa: CASSKEGRNTIYF
CDR3nt: TGTGCCAGCAGCAAAGAGGGTAGGAACACCATATATTTT

j_gene: TRBJ2-2
abundance: NA
v_gene: TRBV20-1
d_gene: TRBD2
CDR3aa: CSAPLPGGRVSNTGELFF
CDR3nt: TGCAGTGCCCCCCTCCCTGGCGGGAGGGTCAGTAACACCGGGGAGCTGTTTTTT

j_gene: TRBJ2-2
abundance: NA
v_gene: TRBV19
d_gene: NA
CDR3aa: CASARADTLNTGELFF
CDR3nt: TGTGCCAGCGCCCGAGCGGATACTTTGAACACCGGGGAGCTGTTTTTT

j_gene: TRBJ2-3
abundance: NA
v_gene: TRBV12-3/TRBV12-4
d_gene: TRBD2
CDR3aa: CASAAGGSTDTQYF
CDR3nt: TGTGCCAGCGCAGCGGGGGGTAGCACAGATACGCAGTATTTT

j_gene: TRBJ1-4
abundance: NA
v_gene: TRBV2
d_gene: TRBD1
CDR3aa: CASSEIGQGGEKLFF
CDR3nt: TGTGCCAGCAGTGAAATCGGACAGGGCGGCGAAAAACTGTTTTTT

j_gene: TRBJ2-2
abundance: few
v_gene: TRBV6-2/TRBV6-3
d_gene: NA
CDR3aa: CASRVVESLFF
CDR3nt: TGTGCCAGTAGGGTGGTCGAGTCGCTGTTTTTT

j_gene: TRBJ1-5
abundance: NA
v_gene: TRBV12-3/TRBV12-4
d_gene: NA
CDR3aa: CASSKTKLSNGDQPQHF
CDR3nt: TGTGCCAGCAGCAAAACGAAACTCAGTAATGGGGATCAGCCCCAGCATTTT

j_gene: TRBJ2-5
abundance: few
v_gene: TRBV14
d_gene: NA
CDR3aa: CASSQDLDPRTQYF
CDR3nt: TGTGCCAGCAGCCAAGATTTAGATCCTAGGACCCAGTACTTC

j_gene: TRBJ2-1
abundance: NA
v_gene: TRBV28
d_gene: TRBD2
CDR3aa: CTSSFGGGRGEQFF
CDR3nt: TGTACCAGCAGTTTTGGGGGAGGGAGGGGTGAGCAGTTCTTC

j_gene: TRBJ2-2
abundance: NA
v_gene: TRBV28
d_gene: TRBD2
CDR3aa: CASSPGVLAAATGELFF
CDR3nt: TGTGCCAGCAGTCCCGGGGTCCTAGCGGCGGCCACCGGGGAGCTGTTTTTT

j_gene: TRBJ1-6
abundance: NA
v_gene: TRBV7-9
d_gene: TRBD1
CDR3aa: CASISGTGNSPLHF
CDR3nt: TGTGCCAGCATCTCCGGGACAGGGAATTCACCCCTCCACTTT